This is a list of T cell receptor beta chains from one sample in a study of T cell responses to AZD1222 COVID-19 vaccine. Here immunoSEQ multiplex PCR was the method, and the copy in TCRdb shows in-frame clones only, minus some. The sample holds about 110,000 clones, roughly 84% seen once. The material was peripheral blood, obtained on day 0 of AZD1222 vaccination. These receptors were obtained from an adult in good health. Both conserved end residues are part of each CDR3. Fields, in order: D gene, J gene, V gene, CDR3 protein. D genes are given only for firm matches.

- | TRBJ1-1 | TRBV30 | CAWTARVPEAFF
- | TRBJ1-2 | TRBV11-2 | CASSFGGTYGYTF
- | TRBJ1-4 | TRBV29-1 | CSVVFRGQNEKLFF
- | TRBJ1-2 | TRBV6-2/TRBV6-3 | CASSYGAGTLGGYTF
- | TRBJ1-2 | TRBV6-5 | CASSFYPQGNYGYTF
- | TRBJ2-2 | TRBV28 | CASSLWVKDRRNTGELFF
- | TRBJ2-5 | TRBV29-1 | CSVGQRQETQYF
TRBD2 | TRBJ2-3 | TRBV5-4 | CASSLASSGFRTDTQYF
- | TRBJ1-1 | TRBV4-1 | CASSQEWSRGNTEAFF
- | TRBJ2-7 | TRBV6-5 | CASKNMGFYEQYF
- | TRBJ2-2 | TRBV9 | CASSVGDTGELFF
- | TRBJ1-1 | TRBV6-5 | CASRERGRTEAFF
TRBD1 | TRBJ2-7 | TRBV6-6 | CASTHSAGGYEQYF
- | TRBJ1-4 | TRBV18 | CASSPMGALTNEKLFF
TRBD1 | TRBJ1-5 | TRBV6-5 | CASSPTGGGQPQHF
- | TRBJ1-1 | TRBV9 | CASSGGASPEAFF
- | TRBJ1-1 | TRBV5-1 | CASSLADRMNTEAFF
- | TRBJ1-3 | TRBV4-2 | CASSQEAGFSGNTIYF
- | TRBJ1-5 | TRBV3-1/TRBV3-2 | CASSQTHGVKPQHF
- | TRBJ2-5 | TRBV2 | CASSTGLLVETQYF
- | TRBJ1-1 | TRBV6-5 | CASSYSNGDEAFF
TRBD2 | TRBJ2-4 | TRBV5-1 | CASSPGTGGPRNIQYF